These 9 T cell receptor beta chains originate from one sample sequenced in a study of blood T cells in healthy people across ages. Using a J-beta primer mix together with a sample-barcoded 5' primer, a second PCR was run for roughly 7 to 12 cycles. One entry per CDR3 protein results from TCRdb running MiXCR on the 5' RACE reads. Of 500,000 to 600,000 distinct CDR3 sequences listed, about 26% are singletons. Sample: blood. The receptor source for this set is a woman aged 70-85 years in good health.

V is TRBV6-1 and J is TRBJ2-4; a weak D match, TRBD1 (5 bases). The CDR3 has 14 amino acids. V dropped 4 bases and J dropped 0 bases, with 7 bases sitting between them. Germline lookup yields CDR1 MNHNS and CDR2 SASEGT. CDR3 protein: CASSGQLAKNIQYF. CDR3 sequence (DNA): TGTGCCAGCAGTGGACAGCTAGCCAAAAACATTCAGTACTTC.

This clonotype showed up many times. This rearrangement joins TRBV7-2 to TRBJ2-5; 7 positions agree with TRBD2. The germline V gene encodes CDR1 SGHTA and CDR2 FQGNSA. V lost 1 base to trimming and J lost 2 bases; unmatched junction nucleotides: 4. CDR3 length: 15 amino acids. The CDR3 sequence is CASSLERGIQETQYF. CDR3 in DNA: TGTGCCAGCAGCTTAGAGCGGGGAATTCAAGAGACCCAGTACTTC.

V usage is TRBV11-2 and J usage is TRBJ2-7; D is uncertain. Trimming shortened V by 3 bases and J by 9 bases, and 12 bases separated the two germline ends. The germline CDR1 and CDR2 sequences are SGHAT and FQNNGV. This CDR3 comprises 12 residues. In nucleotides, the CDR3 is TGTGCCAGCAGCTTCGAAGGTCAAGGGCAGTACTTC. Protein: CASSFEGQGQYF.

This clonotype occurred many times. This sequence joins TRBV3-1 and TRBJ2-4; unclear D gene. Per germline, CDR1 LGHDT and CDR2 YNNKEL (reference sequence). The CDR3 totals 16 residues. V was clipped by 0 bases and J by 4 bases, with 13 bases between them. The CDR3 coding sequence is TGTGCCAGCAGCCAAGATCGGCGGACCGTTAAAAACATTCAGTACTTC. This translates into CASSQDRRTVKNIQYF. The whole variable domain, remainder taken from reference TRBV3-1 and TRBJ2-4, is DTAVSQTPKYLVTQMGNDKSIKCEQNLGHDTMYWYKQDSKKFLKIMFSYNNKELIINETVPNRFSPKSPDKAHLNLHINSLELGDSAVYFCASSQDRRTVKNIQYFGAGTRLSVL.

The CDR3 region has the DNA TGTGCCAGCAGCTTAGATTTTCGAACAGATACGCAGTATTTT. Residues: CASSLDFRTDTQYF. The rearrangement links TRBV7-2 to TRBJ2-3; no definite D call. Per the germline V gene, CDR1 is SGHTA and CDR2 is FQGNSA. This CDR3 is built from 14 residues. Trimming cost V 1 base and J 3 bases, with 8 bases left between them.

The sample holds a few counts of this clonotype. The V gene is TRBV12-3 or TRBV12-4, the J gene TRBJ2-2; 8 positions match TRBD2. The length of the CDR3 is 16 residues. V lost 1 base to trimming and J lost 5 bases; unmatched junction nucleotides: 6. The CDR3 DNA is TGTGCCAGCAGTTTAGGGCGGGGGGCCTGGACCGGGGAGCTGTTTTTT. Translated, it gives CASSLGRGAWTGELFF.

This clonotype has only a few counts. The chain recombines TRBV7-3 with TRBJ1-6; D is unresolved. Trimming shortened V by 2 bases and J by 0 bases, and 5 bases separated the two germline ends. The CDR3 length is 15 residues. Germline V gene data show CDR1 as SGHTA and CDR2 as FQGTGA. The CDR3 DNA is TGTGCCAGCAGCTTAGCAAGCTCCTATAATTCACCCCTCCACTTT. The encoded protein is CASSLASSYNSPLHF.

This clonotype was counted between two and nine times. CDR3 sequence: CSASTGAQGNTIYF. In DNA form, the CDR3 reads TGCAGTGCTAGTACGGGGGCTCAGGGAAACACCATATATTTT. V gene TRBV20-1 combines with J gene TRBJ1-3; tentatively, D is TRBD1 (6 bases). This CDR3 has 14 residues. V lost 3 bases and J lost 4, with 13 bases in between. Germline V lookup: CDR1 DFQATT, CDR2 SNEGSKA (reference sequence).

J is TRBJ1-2 and V is TRBV5-1, with TRBD1 matching 7 bases. Per the germline V gene, CDR1 is SGHRS and CDR2 is YFSETQ. CDR3 length: 13 residues. J gave up 8 bases and V 4 bases, and 8 bases lay outside the gene matches. DNA of the CDR3: TGCGCCAGCAGCAAGGGAGGGGGCGAGGGCTACACCTTC. Its protein product is CASSKGGGEGYTF.